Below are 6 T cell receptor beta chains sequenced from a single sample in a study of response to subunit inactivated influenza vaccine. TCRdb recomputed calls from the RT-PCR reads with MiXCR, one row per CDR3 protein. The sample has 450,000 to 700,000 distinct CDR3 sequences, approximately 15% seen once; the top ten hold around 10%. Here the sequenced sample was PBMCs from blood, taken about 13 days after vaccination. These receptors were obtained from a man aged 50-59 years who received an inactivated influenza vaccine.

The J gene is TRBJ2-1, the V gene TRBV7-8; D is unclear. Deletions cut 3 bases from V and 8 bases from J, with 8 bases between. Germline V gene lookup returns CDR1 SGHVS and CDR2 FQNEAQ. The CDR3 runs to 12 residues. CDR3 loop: CASSFTRDEQFF. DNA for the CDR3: TGTGCCAGCAGCTTCACACGGGATGAGCAGTTCTTC.

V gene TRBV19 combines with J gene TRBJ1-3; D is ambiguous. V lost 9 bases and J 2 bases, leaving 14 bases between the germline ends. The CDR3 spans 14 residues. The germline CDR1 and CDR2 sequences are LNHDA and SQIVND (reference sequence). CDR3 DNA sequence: TGTGCCAGCTACTCGGGAAGGACTGGAAACACCATATATTTT. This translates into CASYSGRTGNTIYF.

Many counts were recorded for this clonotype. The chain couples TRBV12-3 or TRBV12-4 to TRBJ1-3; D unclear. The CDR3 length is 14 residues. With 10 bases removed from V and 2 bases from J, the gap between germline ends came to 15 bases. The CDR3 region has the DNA TGTGCCACTCAGGAGGGAGTACCTGGAAACACCATATATTTT. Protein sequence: CATQEGVPGNTIYF.

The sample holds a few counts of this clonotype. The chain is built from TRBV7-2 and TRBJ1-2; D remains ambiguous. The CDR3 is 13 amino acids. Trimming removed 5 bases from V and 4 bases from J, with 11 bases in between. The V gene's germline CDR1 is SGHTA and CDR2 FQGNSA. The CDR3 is CASSPLPLYGYTF. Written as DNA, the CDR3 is TGTGCCAGCAGCCCCCTCCCCCTCTATGGCTACACCTTC.

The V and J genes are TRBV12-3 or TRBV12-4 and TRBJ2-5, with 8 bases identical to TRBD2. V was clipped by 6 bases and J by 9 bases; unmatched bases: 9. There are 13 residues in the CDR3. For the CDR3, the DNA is TGTGCCAGCAGCCGGGGGGGGCAGTCCTCCCAGTACTTC. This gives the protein CASSRGGQSSQYF.

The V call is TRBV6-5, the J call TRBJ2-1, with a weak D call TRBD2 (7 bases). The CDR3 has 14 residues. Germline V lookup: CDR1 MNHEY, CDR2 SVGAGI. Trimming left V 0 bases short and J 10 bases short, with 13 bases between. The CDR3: CASSYSRGRDEQFF. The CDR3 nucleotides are TGTGCCAGCAGTTACTCAAGGGGGAGGGACGAGCAGTTCTTC.